Listed below are T cell receptor beta chains from one sample, sequenced in a study of post-analysis software for immune sequencing data. TCRdb reprocessed the PCR reads with MiXCR, giving one entry per CDR3 protein. The sample lists hundreds of thousands of distinct CDR3 sequences, around 64% seen once, with approximately 10% in the top ten. Material for sequencing was blood. The origin of the receptors is a girl aged 2 to 10 with multiple sclerosis. Both conserved end residues are part of each CDR3. The order of the fields is D gene, J gene, clone size, V gene, CDR3 DNA, CDR3 protein. D genes are given only for firm matches. For some rows the clone size is stated as once, few or many, or as a class when expanded; others skip it.

>.|TRBJ1-1|.|TRBV29-1
TGCAGCGTTGATCCCCGGGCCACTGAAGCTTTCTTT
CSVDPRATEAFF
>.|TRBJ2-3|.|TRBV5-1
TGCGCCAGCAGTCCAGGGGGGGCGGAGGATACGCAGTATTTT
CASSPGGAEDTQYF
>.|TRBJ2-4|.|TRBV11-2
TGTGCCAGCAGCGAGAATGGCGTAGCCAAAAACATTCAGTACTTC
CASSENGVAKNIQYF
>TRBD1|TRBJ1-2|.|TRBV7-9
TGTGCCAGCAGCTCCAGGGGGGAAAGGTACTATGGCTACACCTTC
CASSSRGERYYGYTF
>.|TRBJ2-3|few|TRBV9
TGTGCCAGCAGCCCCCATGGGAAAACAGATACGCAGTATTTT
CASSPHGKTDTQYF
>TRBD2|TRBJ2-1|.|TRBV2
TGTGCCAGCAGTGAGGGACTAGCCCAGTACAATGAGCAGTTCTTC
CASSEGLAQYNEQFF
>.|TRBJ2-7|.|TRBV7-2
TGTGCCAGCAGCTTAGAAGCAGCGTCGGGTTCCTACGAGCAGTACTTC
CASSLEAASGSYEQYF
>TRBD1|TRBJ1-2|.|TRBV4-3
TGCGCCAGCAGCCAAGATGTCGACAGGGACTATGGCTACACCTTC
CASSQDVDRDYGYTF
>.|TRBJ2-1|.|TRBV9
TGTGCCAGCAGAGCCGACGGGGAGGAGCAGTTCTTC
CASRADGEEQFF
>.|TRBJ2-7|few|TRBV5-1
TGCGCCAGCAGCTTGGCCCCGGGGCCCCTCTACGAGCAGTACTTC
CASSLAPGPLYEQYF
>.|TRBJ1-2|.|TRBV28
TGTGCCAGCAGTTTAAGTGTTGGGTATGGCTACACCTTC
CASSLSVGYGYTF
>.|TRBJ2-3|few|TRBV7-9
TGTGCCAGCACCAGGACAGCGGCAGATACGCAGTATTTT
CASTRTAADTQYF
>.|TRBJ2-5|.|TRBV6-4
TGTGCCAGCAGTGCCCGGGAGTGGGAGACCCAGTACTTC
CASSAREWETQYF
>TRBD1|TRBJ2-7|.|TRBV27
TGTGCCAGCAGCCTTGGAGACAGGGGCGTCAACGAGCAGTACTTC
CASSLGDRGVNEQYF
>.|TRBJ2-7|.|TRBV15
TGTGCCACCAGCAAGGACTTATCCTACGAGCAGTACTTC
CATSKDLSYEQYF
>.|TRBJ2-1|few|TRBV20-1
TGCAGTGCTAGTAAGCCAGGCGGGACCTACAATGAGCAGTTCTTC
CSASKPGGTYNEQFF
>TRBD2|TRBJ2-1|.|TRBV20-1
TGCAGTGCTAGGAAAGCGGGAGAGTACAATGAGCAGTTCTTC
CSARKAGEYNEQFF
>.|TRBJ2-7|.|TRBV27
TGTGCCAGCAGTTTATCCGGGTATAGTTCCTACGAGCAGTACTTC
CASSLSGYSSYEQYF
>.|TRBJ2-2|.|TRBV3-1
TGTGCCAGCAGCCAAGGCGGAGCGCGGACCGGGGAGCTGTTTTTT
CASSQGGARTGELFF
>.|TRBJ2-1|few|TRBV29-1
TGCAGCGTTGATGGGGGGGCCGCGCAGTTCTTC
CSVDGGAAQFF
>.|TRBJ2-3|.|TRBV7-2
TGTGCCAGCAGCTTATACCAGAGCACAGATACGCAGTATTTT
CASSLYQSTDTQYF
>.|TRBJ2-3|.|TRBV25-1
TGTGCCAGCAGTCCGGGACACGGTTCTGAAGATACGCAGTATTTT
CASSPGHGSEDTQYF
>.|TRBJ2-5|.|TRBV6-6
TGTGCCAGCAGTTCGCGACACGTCCAAGAGACCCAGTACTTC
CASSSRHVQETQYF
>.|TRBJ2-1|few|TRBV7-2
TGTGCCAGCAGCTTAGAGTCTAGCCGGTACTACAATGAGCAGTTCTTC
CASSLESSRYYNEQFF
>TRBD1|TRBJ2-1|few|TRBV5-5
TGTGCCAGCAGCTTGGACGGACAGGGGTACAATGAGCAGTTCTTC
CASSLDGQGYNEQFF
>.|TRBJ2-3|.|TRBV7-8
TGTGCCAGCAGCTTAGGGGACTCTAGCAGAGAGCAGTATTTT
CASSLGDSSREQYF
>.|TRBJ1-1|.|TRBV10-1
TGCGCCAGCAGTGAGCCCGGGACGGGAGCTTTCTTT
CASSEPGTGAFF
>.|TRBJ2-7|.|TRBV29-1
TGCAGCGTTGAATCACTTAGCGGCCCCTACGAGCAGTACTTC
CSVESLSGPYEQYF
>TRBD1|TRBJ2-1|.|TRBV7-9
TGTGCCAGCAGCATAGGACAGGGTGGGGACTACAATGAGCAGTTCTTC
CASSIGQGGDYNEQFF
>.|TRBJ2-4|few|TRBV7-9
TGTGCCAGCAGCTTAGTTTCGGCGGAGGCTTCCCAAAAACACATTCAGTACTTC
CASSLVSAEASQKHIQYF
>.|TRBJ2-7|few|TRBV27
TGTGCCAGCAGTCCCCATGGGAAGAGTGGGTACGAGCAGTACTTC
CASSPHGKSGYEQYF
>TRBD2|TRBJ2-1|.|TRBV20-1
TGCAGTGCTAGAGAGGGGCTAGCGGGAGGCAATGAGCAGTTCTTC
CSAREGLAGGNEQFF
>.|TRBJ1-2|.|TRBV9
TGTGCCAGCAGCGTGGGCCAGGGTGAGCCCCCTTCGCTCTATGGCTACACCTTC
CASSVGQGEPPSLYGYTF
>.|TRBJ1-4|.|TRBV9
TGTGCCAGCAGCGATGCCGGGACCGGGGTTATTACTGAAAAACTGTTTTTT
CASSDAGTGVITEKLFF
>.|TRBJ1-2|.|TRBV7-2
TGTGCCAGCAGCGATCCCTGGACAGCGAACTATGGCTACACCTTC
CASSDPWTANYGYTF
>TRBD1|TRBJ1-5|few|TRBV20-1
TGCAGTGCTGTAAGGGACAGTAGCAATCAGCCCCAGCATTTT
CSAVRDSSNQPQHF
>.|TRBJ2-3|few|TRBV27
TGTGCCAGCAGTTTATATCCGGTGGGGGGCACAGATACGCAGTATTTT
CASSLYPVGGTDTQYF
>.|TRBJ2-1|few|TRBV7-3
TGTGCCAGCAGCTTAACGTTCCGGAGCTTGGGTGAGCAGTTCTTC
CASSLTFRSLGEQFF
>TRBD2|TRBJ2-7|.|TRBV20-1
TGCAGTGCTACCTCCGGGACTAGCGGGAACAACGAGCAGTACTTC
CSATSGTSGNNEQYF
>.|TRBJ2-3|few|TRBV24-1
TGTGCCACCAGTGATCCTACAAGGGGCACAGATACGCAGTATTTT
CATSDPTRGTDTQYF
>.|TRBJ2-1|.|TRBV20-1
TGCAGTGCCCCAGGAGTCCTGAGGAATGAGCAGTTCTTC
CSAPGVLRNEQFF
>.|TRBJ1-2|few|TRBV9
TGTGCCAGCAGCGTAGGCGAGGAACCCTATGGCTACACCTTC
CASSVGEEPYGYTF
>TRBD2|TRBJ2-1|.|TRBV6-1
TGTGCCAGCTTAGCGGGAGGGAATAATGAGCAGTTCTTC
CASLAGGNNEQFF
>TRBD2|TRBJ2-3|.|TRBV6-2/TRBV6-3
TGTGCCAGCAGTTCCCCCCGACTAGCGGGGGCCCGGCGGGATACGCAGTATTTT
CASSSPRLAGARRDTQYF
>.|TRBJ1-2|.|TRBV25-1
TGTGCCAGCAGTGCCCCGGGCAAGGGTGGCTACACCTTC
CASSAPGKGGYTF
>.|TRBJ2-1|few|TRBV5-8
TGTGCCACCACGACCCTAGCCTTTGAGCAGTTCTTC
CATTTLAFEQFF
>.|TRBJ2-7|.|TRBV6-5
TGTGCCAGCAGTTACTCTGGCGGAGCGGGTCAAACCTACGAGCAGTACTTC
CASSYSGGAGQTYEQYF
>TRBD1|TRBJ2-6|.|TRBV27
TGTGCCAGCAGCCCGACAGGGGATGGGGCCAACGTCCTGACTTTC
CASSPTGDGANVLTF
>.|TRBJ1-1|.|TRBV20-1
TGCAGTGCTACCCCGAGGACAGACTACAACACTGAAGCTTTCTTT
CSATPRTDYNTEAFF
>.|TRBJ2-5|.|TRBV10-2
TGCGCCAGCAGTGGCCCCAGCCACAGAGAGACCCAGTACTTC
CASSGPSHRETQYF
>.|TRBJ2-7|few|TRBV29-1
TGCAGCGTTCAGAGGGAGAGGAACGAGCAGTACTTC
CSVQRERNEQYF